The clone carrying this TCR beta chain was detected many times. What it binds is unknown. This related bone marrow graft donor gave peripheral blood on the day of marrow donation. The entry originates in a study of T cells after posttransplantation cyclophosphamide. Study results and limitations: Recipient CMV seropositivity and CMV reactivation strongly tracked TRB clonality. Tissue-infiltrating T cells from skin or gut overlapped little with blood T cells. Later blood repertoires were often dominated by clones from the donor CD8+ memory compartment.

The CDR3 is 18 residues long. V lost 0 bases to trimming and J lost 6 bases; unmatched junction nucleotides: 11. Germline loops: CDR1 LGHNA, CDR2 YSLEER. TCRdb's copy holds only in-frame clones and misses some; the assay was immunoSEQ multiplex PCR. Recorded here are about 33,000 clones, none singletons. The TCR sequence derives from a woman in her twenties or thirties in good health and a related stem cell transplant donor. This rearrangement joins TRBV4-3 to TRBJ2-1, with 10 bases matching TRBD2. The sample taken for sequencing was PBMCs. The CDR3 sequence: CASSQDLASGGPFNEQFF. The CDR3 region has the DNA TGCGCCAGCAGCCAAGATTTGGCTAGCGGGGGACCTTTCAATGAGCAGTTCTTC.